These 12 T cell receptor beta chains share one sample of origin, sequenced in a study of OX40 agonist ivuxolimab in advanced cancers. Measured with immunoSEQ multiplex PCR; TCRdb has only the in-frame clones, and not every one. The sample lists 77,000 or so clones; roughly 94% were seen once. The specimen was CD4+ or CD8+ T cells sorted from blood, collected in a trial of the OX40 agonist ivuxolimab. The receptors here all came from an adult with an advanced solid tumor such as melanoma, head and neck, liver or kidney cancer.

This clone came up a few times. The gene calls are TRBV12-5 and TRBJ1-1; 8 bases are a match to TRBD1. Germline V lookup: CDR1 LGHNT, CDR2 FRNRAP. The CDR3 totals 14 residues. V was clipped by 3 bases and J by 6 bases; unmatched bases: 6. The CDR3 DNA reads TGTGCTAGTGGTTTAGGTGGACAGGGTGCTGAAGCTTTCTTT. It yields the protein CASGLGGQGAEAFF.

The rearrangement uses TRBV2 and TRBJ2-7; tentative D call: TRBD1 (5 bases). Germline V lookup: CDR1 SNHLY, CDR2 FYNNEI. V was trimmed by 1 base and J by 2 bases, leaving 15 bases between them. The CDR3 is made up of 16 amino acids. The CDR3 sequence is CASSEGPGRYPYEQYF. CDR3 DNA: TGTGCCAGCAGTGAAGGGCCAGGGCGCTACCCCTACGAGCAGTACTTC.

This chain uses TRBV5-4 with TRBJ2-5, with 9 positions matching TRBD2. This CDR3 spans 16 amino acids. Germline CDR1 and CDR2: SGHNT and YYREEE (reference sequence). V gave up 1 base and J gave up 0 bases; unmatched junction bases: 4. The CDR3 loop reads CASSLMGGRDQETQYF. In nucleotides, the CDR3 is TGTGCCAGCAGCTTGATGGGCGGGAGGGACCAAGAGACCCAGTACTTC.

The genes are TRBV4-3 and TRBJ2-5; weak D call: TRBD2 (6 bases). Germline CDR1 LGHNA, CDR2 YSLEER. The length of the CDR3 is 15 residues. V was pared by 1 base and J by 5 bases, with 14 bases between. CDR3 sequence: CASSQAWASEETQYF. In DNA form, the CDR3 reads TGCGCCAGCAGCCAAGCTTGGGCTAGCGAGGAGACCCAGTACTTC.

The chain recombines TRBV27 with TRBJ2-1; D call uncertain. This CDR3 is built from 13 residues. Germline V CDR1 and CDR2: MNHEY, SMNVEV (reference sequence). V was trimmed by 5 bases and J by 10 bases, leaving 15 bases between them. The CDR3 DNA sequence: TGTGCCAGCAGTCTGGATCCCTATTCGGAGCAGTTCTTC. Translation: CASSLDPYSEQFF.

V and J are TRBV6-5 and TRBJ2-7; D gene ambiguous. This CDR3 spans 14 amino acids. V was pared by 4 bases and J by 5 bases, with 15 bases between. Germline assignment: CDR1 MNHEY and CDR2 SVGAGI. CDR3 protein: CASSSEPVPDEQYF. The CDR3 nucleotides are TGTGCCAGCAGTTCCGAGCCCGTCCCCGACGAGCAGTACTTC.

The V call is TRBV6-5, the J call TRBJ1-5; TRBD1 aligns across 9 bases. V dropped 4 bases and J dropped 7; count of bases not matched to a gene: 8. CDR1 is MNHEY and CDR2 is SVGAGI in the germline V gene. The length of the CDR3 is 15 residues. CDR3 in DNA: TGTGCCAGCAGTTGGGGACAGGGAACGGGGCAGCCCCAGCATTTT. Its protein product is CASSWGQGTGQPQHF.

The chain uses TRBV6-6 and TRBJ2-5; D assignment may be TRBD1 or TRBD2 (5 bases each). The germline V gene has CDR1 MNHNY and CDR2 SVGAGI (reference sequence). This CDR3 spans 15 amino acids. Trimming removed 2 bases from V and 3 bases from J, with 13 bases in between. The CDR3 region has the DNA TGTGCCAGCAGTTACGTATGGGGGACGGAAGAGACCCAGTACTTC. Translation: CASSYVWGTEETQYF.

The CDR3 region has the DNA TGTGCCAGCAGATTGACAGGGGGCACCCCCTACGAGCAGTACTTC. Translating it yields CASRLTGGTPYEQYF. The rearrangement joins TRBV5-4 to TRBJ2-7, with TRBD1 matching 10 bases. The CDR3 sequence is 15 residues long. Germline CDR1 is SGHNT and CDR2 is YYREEE (reference sequence). After removal of 5 bases from V and 2 bases from J, the junction contained 7 bases not matched to a gene.

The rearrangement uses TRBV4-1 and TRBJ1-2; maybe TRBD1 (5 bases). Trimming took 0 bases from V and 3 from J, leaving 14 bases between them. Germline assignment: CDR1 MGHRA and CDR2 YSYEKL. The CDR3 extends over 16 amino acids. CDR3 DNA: TGCGCCAGCAGCCAAGAGGGGGGTGCTGGGTACTATGGCTACACCTTC. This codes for CASSQEGGAGYYGYTF.

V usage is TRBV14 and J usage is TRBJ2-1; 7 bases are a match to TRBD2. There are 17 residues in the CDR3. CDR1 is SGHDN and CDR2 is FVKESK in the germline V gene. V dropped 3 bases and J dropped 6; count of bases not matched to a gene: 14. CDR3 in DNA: TGTGCCAGCAGCCAGGTCCTCCGGGACGGCGGGGGCAATGAGCAGTTCTTC. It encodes CASSQVLRDGGGNEQFF.

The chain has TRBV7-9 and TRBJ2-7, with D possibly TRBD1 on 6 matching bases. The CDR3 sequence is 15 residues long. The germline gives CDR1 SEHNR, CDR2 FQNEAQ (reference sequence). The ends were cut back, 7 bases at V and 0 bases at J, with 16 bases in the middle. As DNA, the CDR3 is TGTGCCAGCACCTACCGGGACACTAACTCCTACGAGCAGTACTTC. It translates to CASTYRDTNSYEQYF.